This T cell receptor beta chain appears in the sequencing data of a study of identical twins. This clonotype occurred many times. Its antigen is undetermined. Unique molecular identifiers were present on the cDNA, and a universal primer site came from template switching. From the 5' RACE reads, TCRdb called clonotypes with MiXCR, one entry per CDR3 protein. The data hold 500,000 to 700,000 distinct CDR3 sequences, with 7.1% observed a single time. The germline V and J ends were trimmed by 6 bases and 2 bases, with 10 bases remaining between them. The CDR3 runs to 13 residues. Healthy Caucasians, and only they, were the donors. Study outcomes and limitations: Zero-insertion analyses might be partly confounded by invariant T cells like MAIT and iNKT.

The same data also went into a second study, on yellow fever vaccine responses in identical twins. That investigation notes: Twins' vaccine T cell responses reportedly seemed partly convergent and partly personalized.

Sample: PBMCs. The origin of this receptor is a woman aged 18 to 35 in good health. The chain uses TRBV12-3 or TRBV12-4 and TRBJ1-1; D unclear. The CDR3 region has the DNA TGTGCCAGCAGCATAGCTGGTAACACTGAAGCTTTCTTT. It specifies CASSIAGNTEAFF.